The source of this TCR beta chain is a study of blood T cells in healthy people across ages. Study observations and caveats: More naive CD4+ cells and higher diversity marked long-lived donors relative to aged donors. Since the PBMCs were unsorted, naive and antigen-experienced cells could not be conclusively compared. A roughly linear age-dependent decrease characterized TCR beta diversity per million T cells.

Germline values: CDR1 GTSNPN, CDR2 SVGIG (reference sequence). Germline trimming cut 3 bases from V and 11 bases from J; bases unmatched to any gene: 6. The CDR3 runs 11 residues. RNA extraction gave at least 5.5 micrograms of total RNA per sample. PCR was performed a second time for about 7 to 12 cycles using a sample-barcoded 5' primer and a J-beta primer mix. MiXCR, run by TCRdb on the 5' RACE reads, gives a single entry per CDR3 protein. The data hold around 990,000 distinct CDR3 sequences, with around two fifths observed a single time. This clonotype was seen more than once but under ten times. The target antigen is unknown.

Sequences were obtained from blood. The V and J genes are TRBV30 and TRBJ2-5; TRBD2 agrees at 7 bases. The origin of this receptor is a man aged 18 to 30 in good health. The CDR3 DNA reads as TGTGCCTGGAGAGTCAGCGGGGAGCAGTACTTC. This sequence encodes CAWRVSGEQYF.